The 27 T cell receptor beta chains reported below all come from one sample, sequenced in a study of OX40 agonist ivuxolimab in advanced cancers. Here immunoSEQ multiplex PCR was the method, and the copy in TCRdb shows in-frame clones only, minus some. The table includes 80,000 to 100,000 clones, 87% detected once. Sequences were derived from CD4+ or CD8+ T cells sorted from blood, sampled in a trial of the OX40 agonist ivuxolimab. Source of these receptors: an adult with an advanced solid tumor such as melanoma, head and neck, liver or kidney cancer.

This clone was seen only once. The chain is built from TRBV7-9 and TRBJ1-4; 9 bases agree with TRBD1. CDR1 SEHNR and CDR2 FQNEAQ come from the germline V gene (reference sequence). The length of the CDR3 is 15 residues. With 0 bases clipped from V and 7 bases from J, the junction kept 3 bases outside the gene matches. In nucleotides, the CDR3 is TGTGCCAGCAGCTTAGCTCGGACAGGGGCTGAAAAACTGTTTTTT. Translated, it gives CASSLARTGAEKLFF.

The CDR3 nucleotides are TGCGCCAGCAGCCTTATGGGATCTGGAAACACCATATATTTT. This translates into CASSLMGSGNTIYF. The V gene is TRBV5-1, the J gene TRBJ1-3; D unclear. CDR3 length equals 14 residues. Germline-derived CDR1 and CDR2 are SGHRS and YFSETQ. Trimming shortened V by 4 bases and J by 1 base, and 9 bases separated the two germline ends.

This clone was detected once. The chain combines TRBV28 with TRBJ1-5; 7 bases agree with TRBD1. The CDR3 is 17 residues long. The trim removed 4 bases at V and 1 base at J, leaving 10 bases unmatched. Looked up from germline, CDR1 is MDHEN and CDR2 is SYDVKM. The CDR3 bases are TGTGCCAGCAGTTACCTCAATACAGGGGTGAGCAATCAGCCCCAGCATTTT. It translates to CASSYLNTGVSNQPQHF.

This chain connects TRBV11-3 to TRBJ1-1; D is undetermined. The V gene's germline CDR1 is SGHNT and CDR2 YENEEA. The CDR3 is 13 amino acids. The V gene lost 4 bases and the J gene lost 8 bases, with 14 bases spanning the gap. In nucleotides, the CDR3 is TGTGCCAGCAGCTCCGATGTCCGAGGAGAAGCTTTCTTT. It encodes CASSSDVRGEAFF.

This clone was seen just once. The J gene is TRBJ1-1, the V gene TRBV6-6, with D uncertain. The CDR3 length is 15 residues. V was trimmed by 5 bases and J by 1 base, leaving 14 bases between them. Germline values: CDR1 MNHNY, CDR2 SVGAGI (reference sequence). CDR3 region: CASSPPRTGNTEAFF. The CDR3 DNA follows: TGTGCCAGCAGTCCCCCTCGGACCGGGAACACTGAAGCTTTCTTT.

V and J are TRBV7-8 and TRBJ2-7; D is perhaps TRBD1 or TRBD2 (5 bases each). The germline V gene has CDR1 SGHVS and CDR2 FQNEAQ. Trimming pared 1 base from V and 5 bases from J, leaving 18 bases between. This CDR3 contains 16 residues. This CDR3 reads CASSLGPGPRRNEQYF. CDR3 sequence (DNA): TGTGCCAGCAGCTTAGGGCCGGGACCCCGGAGGAACGAGCAGTACTTC. The full variable domain, with the rest looked up from reference TRBV7-8 and TRBJ2-7, is GAGVSQSPRYKVAKRGQDVALRCDPISGHVSLFWYQQALGQGPEFLTYFQNEAQLDKSGLPSDRFFAERPEGSVSTLKIQRTQQEDSAVYLCASSLGPGPRRNEQYFGPGTRLTVT.

This clone came up once. The J gene is TRBJ1-4, the V gene TRBV6-5; TRBD1 matches 7 bases. This CDR3 is 14 amino acids long. Germline V gene sequence: CDR1 MNHEY, CDR2 SVGAGI. After removal of 8 bases from V and 8 bases from J, the junction contained 11 bases not matched to a gene. CDR3 protein: CASRGGPGGEKLFF. In nucleotides, the CDR3 is TGTGCCAGCCGAGGGGGCCCGGGAGGGGAAAAACTGTTTTTT.

The J gene is TRBJ1-4, the V gene TRBV5-1; 7 bases are shared with TRBD1. The V gene's germline CDR1 is SGHRS and CDR2 YFSETQ. This CDR3 is built from 13 residues. The V gene end was trimmed by 4 bases and the J gene end by 4 bases; junction bases not matched to a gene: 1. The CDR3, as DNA: TGCGCCAGCAGCAGGGACAGTAATGAAAAACTGTTTTTT. As protein: CASSRDSNEKLFF.

The chain links TRBV5-4 to TRBJ2-3; D may be TRBD2 (5 bases). CDR1 SGHNT and CDR2 YYREEE come from the germline V gene (reference sequence). This CDR3 spans 17 amino acids. Trimming took 3 bases from V and 4 from J, leaving 21 bases between them. CDR3 protein: CASSYGLSTTLPDTQYF. CDR3 sequence (DNA): TGTGCCAGCAGCTACGGTTTGTCGACTACCTTGCCAGATACGCAGTATTTT. Using reference TRBV5-4 and TRBJ2-3 for the parts outside the CDR3, the full variable domain is ETGVTQSPTHLIKTRGQQVTLRCSSQSGHNTVSWYQQALGQGPQFIFQYYREEENGRGNFPPRFSGLQFPNYSSELNVNALELDDSALYLCASSYGLSTTLPDTQYFGPGTRLTVL.

The CDR3 reads CASSFASGGGTDTQYF. CDR3 nucleotide sequence: TGTGCCAGCAGCTTTGCCAGCGGGGGTGGCACAGATACGCAGTATTTT. The chain employs TRBV13 and TRBJ2-3, with 8 positions matching TRBD2. The CDR3 length is 16 residues. Germline CDR1 and CDR2: PRHDT and FYEKMQ (reference sequence). V gave up 3 bases and J gave up 1 base; unmatched junction bases: 6.

The rearrangement links TRBV4-2 to TRBJ2-3; 10 bases align to TRBD2. Germline lookup yields CDR1 LGHNA and CDR2 YNFKEQ. There are 16 residues in the CDR3. J was trimmed by 3 bases and V by 4 bases; bases with no gene match: 7. The CDR3 region is CASSPKTSGDTDTQYF. CDR3 bases: TGTGCCAGCAGCCCGAAAACTAGCGGGGATACAGATACGCAGTATTTT.

This chain uses TRBV18 with TRBJ2-5, with 7 positions matching TRBD2. Per the germline V gene, CDR1 is KGHSH and CDR2 is LQKENI. The CDR3 has 17 amino acids. J was trimmed by 2 bases and V by 3 bases; bases with no gene match: 12. For the CDR3, the DNA is TGTGCCAGCTCACCTCCTTTCGGGGGGAATCTACAAGAGACCCAGTACTTC. It encodes CASSPPFGGNLQETQYF.

The chain employs TRBV11-2 and TRBJ1-4; D remains unclear. Germline values: CDR1 SGHAT, CDR2 FQNNGV. Trimming removed 1 base at V and 6 bases at J, with 9 bases between. The CDR3 totals 14 residues. CDR3 loop: CASSLGHGDEKLFF. CDR3 sequence (DNA): TGTGCCAGCAGCTTAGGGCATGGTGATGAAAAACTGTTTTTT.

The chain combines TRBV11-2 with TRBJ1-1; TRBD1 is a possible D gene (5 bases). The CDR3 has 15 amino acids. Germline CDR1 is SGHAT and CDR2 is FQNNGV. The V and J ends lost 4 bases and 9 bases respectively, with 21 bases between them. The CDR3 is CASSSPQGTSSKAFF. Here the CDR3 DNA reads TGTGCCAGCAGCTCCCCCCAGGGTACATCTAGCAAAGCTTTCTTT.

This chain joins TRBV5-1 and TRBJ2-5; 8 bases agree with TRBD2. The germline gives CDR1 SGHRS, CDR2 YFSETQ. The CDR3 loop spans 14 amino acids. V was pared by 4 bases and J by 4 bases, with 6 bases of the junction left unmatched. The CDR3 loop reads CASSPGGERETQYF. The CDR3 bases are TGCGCCAGCAGCCCCGGGGGGGAACGAGAGACCCAGTACTTC. The whole variable domain, filled in from reference TRBV5-1 and TRBJ2-5, reads KAGVTQTPRYLIKTRGQQVTLSCSPISGHRSVSWYQQTPGQGLQFLFEYFSETQRNKGNFPGRFSGRQFSNSRSEMNVSTLELGDSALYLCASSPGGERETQYFGPGTRLLVL.

This chain links TRBV5-1 with TRBJ2-5; D is perhaps TRBD2 (5 bases). The germline V and J ends were trimmed by 3 bases and 5 bases, with 17 bases remaining between them. Germline assignment: CDR1 SGHRS and CDR2 YFSETQ. The length of the CDR3 is 15 residues. Here the CDR3 DNA reads TGCGCCAGCAGCTCGGAACCAACTAGTTCGGAGACCCAGTACTTC. Its protein is CASSSEPTSSETQYF.

The DNA for the CDR3 is TGTGCCCTATGGGTGACTGGGGCCAACGTCCTGACTTTC. Its translation: CALWVTGANVLTF. This chain uses TRBV30 with TRBJ2-6; D is uncertain. Germline values: CDR1 GTSNPN, CDR2 SVGIG (reference sequence). CDR3 size: 13 residues. Trimming removed 8 bases from V and 2 bases from J, with 10 bases in between.

This clone was seen a few times. CDR3 protein: CASKLRPDETQYF. CDR3 DNA sequence: TGCGCCAGCAAGTTACGACCGGACGAGACCCAGTACTTC. J is TRBJ2-5 and V is TRBV5-1; D is unclear. Trimming took off 6 bases at V and 5 bases at J, with 14 bases between the two ends. Germline values: CDR1 SGHRS, CDR2 YFSETQ. CDR3 length equals 13 residues.

V is TRBV29-1 and J is TRBJ1-2; 7 bases agree with TRBD1. The CDR3 length is 15 residues. V shed 3 bases and J 6 bases; nucleotides not matched to a gene: 13. CDR1 is SQVTM, CDR2 ANQGSEA, per germline. The CDR3 bases are TGCAGCGTTGAGGGCGACAGGGAGTTGAGGGATGGCTACACCTTC. Its translation: CSVEGDRELRDGYTF.

This chain uses TRBV10-2 with TRBJ1-1; 10 bases map to TRBD1. Germline V lookup: CDR1 WSHSY, CDR2 SAAADI. V gave up 8 bases and J gave up 1 base; unmatched junction bases: 10. The CDR3 extends over 16 amino acids. The CDR3 is CASGGQGGIWNTEAFF. The CDR3 DNA follows: TGCGCCAGCGGCGGACAGGGGGGCATTTGGAACACTGAAGCTTTCTTT.

This clone occurred once. The chain uses TRBV4-1 and TRBJ2-3, with TRBD2 matching 8 bases. The junction had 14 bases not matched to a gene; V was cut back by 0 bases and J by 6 bases. Germline CDR1 MGHRA, CDR2 YSYEKL. This CDR3 region has 18 residues. CDR3 DNA sequence: TGCGCCAGCAGCCAAGAATCGGGAGGGTATGGGTATTTTGATACGCAGTATTTT. The encoded protein is CASSQESGGYGYFDTQYF.

The rearrangement joins TRBV7-9 to TRBJ2-3; TRBD2 matches 8 bases. J lost 3 bases, V lost 3 bases, and 8 bases had no gene match. The CDR3 is 16 amino acids. Germline CDR1 and CDR2: SEHNR and FQNEAQ (reference sequence). The CDR3 loop reads CASSLLGLGRTDTQYF. The CDR3 coding sequence is TGTGCCAGCAGCTTGTTGGGACTAGGTAGGACAGATACGCAGTATTTT.

This chain joins TRBV5-8 and TRBJ1-5; possible D gene TRBD1, 5 bases. V was trimmed by 7 bases and J by 4 bases, leaving 18 bases between them. CDR1 and CDR2 (germline): SGHTS, YDEGEE. The CDR3 has 15 residues. The chain's CDR3 is CASPTPGRSNQPQHF. CDR3 DNA: TGTGCCAGCCCGACTCCGGGACGGAGTAATCAGCCCCAGCATTTT.

The V gene is TRBV2, the J gene TRBJ2-5; 7 positions match TRBD2. J gave up 5 bases and V 7 bases, and 13 bases lay outside the gene matches. The CDR3 is 15 residues long. Per germline, CDR1 SNHLY and CDR2 FYNNEI. The CDR3 reads CASKRLSGREETQYF. CDR3 nucleotide sequence: TGTGCCAGCAAACGACTGTCTGGGCGGGAGGAGACCCAGTACTTC.

The chain combines TRBV19 with TRBJ1-2; D is possibly TRBD1 (6 bases). Trimming took 5 bases from V and 5 from J, leaving 15 bases between them. Germline V gene lookup returns CDR1 LNHDA and CDR2 SQIVND (reference sequence). The CDR3 consists of 14 residues. CDR3 residues: CASSAQGGGYGYTF. The CDR3, as DNA: TGTGCCAGTAGTGCACAGGGTGGAGGGTATGGCTACACCTTC.

This clone was detected only a few times. This rearrangement joins TRBV6-1 to TRBJ1-1; no definite D call. CDR1 and CDR2 from the germline V gene are MNHNS and SASEGT. V shed 8 bases and J shed 5 bases, with 12 bases lying between them. This CDR3 comprises 12 residues. The CDR3 reads CASQFERTEAFF. CDR3 DNA sequence: TGTGCCAGCCAATTCGAAAGGACTGAAGCTTTCTTT.

This clone showed up just once. The chain is built from TRBV27 and TRBJ1-2, with 10 bases identical to TRBD1. V lost 5 bases and J lost 10; bases outside the gene matches: 7. The germline gives CDR1 MNHEY, CDR2 SMNVEV (reference sequence). The CDR3 covers 13 residues. For the CDR3, the DNA is TGTGCCAGCAGTCTTGGGACAGGGGTCGCCTACACCTTC. This codes for CASSLGTGVAYTF.